This T cell receptor (beta chain) originates from a study of cytomegalovirus exposure and HLA in healthy donors. Turning to this clone: Its antigen is unknown.

PCR amplification relied on 60 Vbeta primers (plus 13 Jbeta primers). Produced via immunoSEQ multiplex PCR; TCRdb's table is partial and in-frame only. The listing contains approximately 110,000 clones. Donors were nominally healthy when sampled, though unrecorded immune exposures were likely. The study's findings and limits: Being productive about 90% or about 30% of the time was typical of most TCR beta V segments in an earlier analysis. Exclusion applied to some V segments, including TRBV6-2 and TRBV6-3, as they were indistinguishable. DRB1 showed the most TCR associations and HLA-C the fewest in a later analysis, as rates varied by HLA locus.

Per germline, CDR1 LNHDA and CDR2 SQIVND (reference sequence). There are 17 residues in the CDR3. The V and J ends lost 3 bases and 0 bases respectively, with 15 bases between them. The receptor's source is a man aged 40-50 years in good health and CMV-seronegative. This sequence joins TRBV19 and TRBJ2-4; tentative D call: TRBD1 (6 bases). Sequencing input: PBMCs. The CDR3 coding sequence is TGTGCCAGTAGTATTTACAGGGATCCTCTAGCCAAAAACATTCAGTACTTC. Amino acids: CASSIYRDPLAKNIQYF. Looking up the rest from reference TRBV19 and TRBJ2-4 gives the full variable domain: DGGITQSPKYLFRKEGQNVTLSCEQNLNHDAMYWYRQDPGQGLRLIYYSQIVNDFQKGDIAEGYSVSREKKESFPLTVTSAQKNPTAFYLCASSIYRDPLAKNIQYFGAGTRLSVL.